What follows are 5 T cell receptor beta chains derived from one specimen sequenced in a study of sequential checkpoint blockade in melanoma. Measured with immunoSEQ multiplex PCR; TCRdb has only the in-frame clones, and not every one. Among 9,500 to 11,000 clones listed, 78% were seen once. As to treatment: randomized to nivolumab then ipilimumab (arm A) or the reverse (arm B). The sample in question was CD8+ T cells sorted from blood (inferred from file names), obtained from a patient given nivolumab and ipilimumab in sequence. All receptors derive from a human donor with melanoma.

A remark on this clone: In the same sample, other DNA sequences code for this CDR3. The chain joins TRBV6-1 to TRBJ2-3; a possible D gene is TRBD2 (6 bases). The V and J ends lost 0 bases and 4 bases respectively, with 11 bases between them. The CDR3 spans 15 residues. CDR1 is MNHNS, CDR2 SASEGT, per germline. DNA for the CDR3: TGTGCCAGCAGTGAAGCTAGCGGAGGGCCAGATACGCAGTATTTT. It yields the protein CASSEASGGPDTQYF.

Regarding this clone: A junction end diverges from the germline sequence, so it may reflect a read error. This CDR3 is also generated by other DNA sequences in the sample. This sequence joins TRBV9 and TRBJ1-6; D remains unclear. Per germline, CDR1 SGDLS and CDR2 YYNGEE. The CDR3 runs to 15 residues. The CDR3 nucleotides are TGTGCCAGCAGCCGTACCGGGGAGAATAATTCCCCCCTCCACTTT. Its protein is CASSRTGENNSPLHF.

This chain joins TRBV19 and TRBJ1-5; D is ambiguous. Germline V lookup: CDR1 LNHDA, CDR2 SQIVND (reference sequence). This CDR3 has 16 residues. Trimming pared 5 bases from V and 2 bases from J, leaving 16 bases between. CDR3 in DNA: TGTGCCAGTAGTGATGTTGGAGGGATGGGCAATCAGCCCCAGCATTTT. This translates into CASSDVGGMGNQPQHF. Together with reference TRBV19 and TRBJ1-5, the CDR3 gives the full variable domain: DGGITQSPKYLFRKEGQNVTLSCEQNLNHDAMYWYRQDPGQGLRLIYYSQIVNDFQKGDIAEGYSVSREKKESFPLTVTSAQKNPTAFYLCASSDVGGMGNQPQHFGDGTRLSIL.

The rearrangement uses TRBV19 and TRBJ2-7; 7 nucleotides align to TRBD1. The CDR3 has 15 residues. The junction had 12 bases not matched to a gene; V was cut back by 6 bases and J by 4 bases. The V gene's germline CDR1 is LNHDA and CDR2 SQIVND (reference sequence). The CDR3 DNA follows: TGTGCCAGTAGCCCCATCCGGACAGGCTTTTACGAGCAGTACTTC. Translation gives CASSPIRTGFYEQYF.

The chain has TRBV7-2 and TRBJ1-4; the D gene is possibly TRBD1 (5 bases). V was trimmed by 3 bases and J by 5 bases, leaving 10 bases between them. CDR1 and CDR2 (germline): SGHTA, FQGNSA. This CDR3 has 14 amino acids. CDR3 residues: CASSFGGDNEKLFF. In DNA, the CDR3 is TGTGCCAGCAGCTTCGGGGGAGACAATGAAAAACTGTTTTTT.